This passage covers 9 T cell receptor beta chains from one sample sequenced in a study of molecular identifiers for immune sequencing clone quantification. Using its own MiXCR run on the PCR reads, TCRdb lists one record per CDR3 protein. The repertoire consists of hundreds of thousands of distinct CDR3 sequences, with around 20% occurring once and the leading ten covering about 0.9%. The sample was naive CD8+ T cells from blood, with Jurkat cell RNA spiked in. Stated subset: FACS-sorted CD8+CD4-CCR7+CD45RA+ naive T cells. All receptors come from a human donor in good health. Some libraries in this study had Jurkat cell RNA spiked in.

This clonotype was detected ten times or more. The chain couples TRBV13 to TRBJ2-7, with D maybe TRBD1 (6 bases). Germline-derived CDR1 and CDR2 are PRHDT and FYEKMQ (reference sequence). CDR3 length: 15 residues. V lost 5 bases and J lost 4, with 18 bases in between. The CDR3 region is CASSPRTEREYEQYF. CDR3 in DNA: TGTGCCAGCAGCCCCCGGACAGAGAGAGAGTACGAGCAGTACTTC.

The sample holds many counts of this clonotype. The rearrangement links TRBV7-9 to TRBJ1-1; tentative D call: TRBD1 (5 bases). The germline V and J ends were trimmed by 1 base and 6 bases, with 12 bases remaining between them. This CDR3 region has 14 residues. The V gene's germline CDR1 is SEHNR and CDR2 FQNEAQ (reference sequence). CDR3 in amino acids: CASSLVGGVAEAFF. The CDR3 coding sequence is TGTGCCAGCAGCTTAGTGGGAGGGGTTGCTGAAGCTTTCTTT.

The chain is built from TRBV20-1 and TRBJ2-3; 11 bases line up with TRBD2. CDR1 and CDR2 from the germline V gene are DFQATT and SNEGSKA (reference sequence). Losses at the gene ends were 0 bases for V and 2 bases for J; bases not matched to a gene: 13. The CDR3 consists of 19 residues. The CDR3 DNA reads TGCAGTGCTAGAGATCTAGAACTAGCGGGAGTTACATACACAGATACGCAGTATTTT. This encodes CSARDLELAGVTYTDTQYF.

The chain has TRBV6-1 and TRBJ2-7; 12 nucleotides match TRBD1. Per the germline V gene, CDR1 is MNHNS and CDR2 is SASEGT. There are 16 residues in the CDR3. Germline trimming cut 8 bases from V and 2 bases from J; bases unmatched to any gene: 10. In nucleotides, the CDR3 is TGTGCCAGCCTCGGGACAGGGGGCCCCATGCCCTACGAGCAGTACTTC. Protein: CASLGTGGPMPYEQYF.

At least ten counts were recorded for this clonotype. The rearrangement uses TRBV4-3 and TRBJ2-3; D unresolved. Germline lookup yields CDR1 LGHNA and CDR2 YSLEER. CDR3 length: 13 amino acids. V lost 1 base and J lost 6, with 8 bases in between. CDR3 DNA sequence: TGCGCCAGCAGCCAAGTTCCCGGGGATACGCAGTATTTT. Translated, it gives CASSQVPGDTQYF.

In this sample, this clonotype turned up a few times. The rearrangement uses TRBV27 and TRBJ1-2, with D possibly matching TRBD1 (6 bases). This CDR3 region has 16 residues. Trimming removed 3 bases from V and 1 base from J, with 15 bases in between. Germline V gene lookup returns CDR1 MNHEY and CDR2 SMNVEV (reference sequence). CDR3: CASSFISLGGNYGYTF. DNA for the CDR3: TGTGCCAGCAGTTTTATATCGCTAGGGGGTAACTATGGCTACACCTTC.

Comments on this clonotype: The CDR3 end shows no conserved phenylalanine or tryptophan, and so a read error is likely. CDR3 in DNA: TGTGCCAGCAGTTACGGGACAGGTGGCACAGATACGCAGTATTCT. It codes for CASSYGTGGTDTQYS. This chain connects TRBV6-5 to TRBJ2-3; TRBD1 aligns across 8 bases. V trimming: 2 bases; J trimming: 1 base; junction bases outside the gene matches: 2. Germline V gives CDR1 MNHEY, CDR2 SVGAGI. The CDR3 consists of 15 residues.

This clonotype has ten or more counts. This chain links TRBV6-5 with TRBJ1-1, with D perhaps matching TRBD1 (5 bases). V lost 6 bases to trimming and J lost 0 bases, with 20 bases between them. The length of the CDR3 is 17 residues. Germline CDR1 reads MNHEY; CDR2 reads SVGAGI. The CDR3 DNA follows: TGTGCCAGCAGCCCAACGGGGGAAGGACGGATGAACACTGAAGCTTTCTTT. This gives the protein CASSPTGEGRMNTEAFF.

In the case of this clonotype: The junction does not match germline at one end; this may be a read error. The gene calls are TRBV29-1 and TRBJ2-1, with D unresolved. The germline CDR1 and CDR2 sequences are SQVTM and ANQGSEA. The CDR3 sequence is 13 residues long. In nucleotides, the CDR3 is TGCAGCGTTGCCCCAGTCACCTACAGTGAGCAGTTCTTC. It codes for CSVAPVTYSEQFF.